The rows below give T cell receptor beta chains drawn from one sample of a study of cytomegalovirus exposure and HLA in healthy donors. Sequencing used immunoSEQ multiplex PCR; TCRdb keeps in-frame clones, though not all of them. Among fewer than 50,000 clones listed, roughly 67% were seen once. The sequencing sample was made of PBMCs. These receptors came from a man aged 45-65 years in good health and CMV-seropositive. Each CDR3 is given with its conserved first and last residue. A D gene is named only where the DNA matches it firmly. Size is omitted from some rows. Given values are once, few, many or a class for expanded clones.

CDR3: CASSLSGGGSYEQYF
DNA: TGTGCCAGCAGCTTATCCGGCGGGGGGTCCTACGAGCAGTACTTC
D: TRBD2
J: TRBJ2-7
size: NA
length: 15
V: TRBV11-3

CDR3: CASSPEDREANYGYTF
DNA: TGTGCCAGCAGCCCAGAGGACAGGGAAGCTAACTATGGCTACACCTTC
D: TRBD1
J: TRBJ1-2
size: NA
length: 16
V: TRBV4-2

CDR3: CASSYNRGETQYF
DNA: TGTGCCAGCAGTTACAACAGGGGGGAGACCCAGTACTTC
D: TRBD1
J: TRBJ2-5
size: NA
length: 13
V: TRBV6-5

CDR3: CASSRQGGYEQYF
DNA: TGTGCCAGCAGTAGACAGGGGGGCTACGAGCAGTACTTC
D: TRBD1
J: TRBJ2-7
size: NA
length: 13
V: TRBV2

CDR3: CASSYGQGTDTQYF
DNA: TGTGCCAGCAGTTACGGACAGGGCACAGATACGCAGTATTTT
D: TRBD1
J: TRBJ2-3
size: NA
length: 14
V: TRBV6-6

CDR3: CASSKGSAGPLHF
DNA: TGTGCCAGCAGCAAGGGGAGTGCGGGCCCCCTCCACTTT
D: NA
J: TRBJ1-6
size: NA
length: 13
V: TRBV21-1

CDR3: CASSPGGLAGGELFF
DNA: TGTGCCAGCAGCCCAGGTGGACTAGCAGGCGGGGAGCTGTTTTTT
D: TRBD2
J: TRBJ2-2
size: few
length: 15
V: TRBV13

CDR3: CASSQGQGVTNEKLFF
DNA: TGCGCCAGCAGCCAAGGACAGGGGGTGACTAATGAAAAACTGTTTTTT
D: TRBD1
J: TRBJ1-4
size: NA
length: 16
V: TRBV4-1

CDR3: CAIGTGIADTQYF
DNA: TGTGCCATCGGGACAGGGATCGCAGATACGCAGTATTTT
D: TRBD1
J: TRBJ2-3
size: NA
length: 13
V: TRBV10-3

CDR3: CASSARTDLTDTQYF
DNA: TGTGCCAGCAGCGCCCGGACAGACCTCACAGATACGCAGTATTTT
D: NA
J: TRBJ2-3
size: NA
length: 15
V: TRBV9

CDR3: CASRDSSVADGYTF
DNA: TGTGCCAGCAGAGACAGCTCTGTGGCGGATGGCTACACCTTC
D: NA
J: TRBJ1-2
size: NA
length: 14
V: TRBV7-8

CDR3: CAWSSTAYEQYF
DNA: TGTGCCTGGAGTTCGACAGCCTACGAGCAGTACTTC
D: NA
J: TRBJ2-7
size: NA
length: 12
V: TRBV30

CDR3: CASGPGQGWNTEAFF
DNA: TGTGCCAGCGGACCGGGACAGGGGTGGAACACTGAAGCTTTCTTT
D: TRBD1
J: TRBJ1-1
size: NA
length: 15
V: TRBV25-1

CDR3: CASSLDGFGIQETQYF
DNA: TGTGCCAGCAGCTTAGACGGGTTCGGGATCCAAGAGACCCAGTACTTC
D: NA
J: TRBJ2-5
size: NA
length: 16
V: TRBV11-3

CDR3: CASSTRRQAPTDTQYF
DNA: TGTGCCAGCAGTACTAGAAGACAGGCTCCCACAGATACGCAGTATTTT
D: NA
J: TRBJ2-3
size: NA
length: 16
V: TRBV28

CDR3: CASSLSPPGQREKLFF
DNA: TGTGCCAGCAGCTTATCCCCTCCGGGACAGAGGGAAAAACTGTTTTTT
D: TRBD1
J: TRBJ1-4
size: NA
length: 16
V: TRBV7-6

CDR3: CSALDTIRADTQYF
DNA: TGCAGCGCCCTGGACACTATTCGTGCAGATACGCAGTATTTT
D: NA
J: TRBJ2-3
size: NA
length: 14
V: TRBV29-1

CDR3: CACLMVYEQYF
DNA: TGTGCCTGTCTAATGGTTTACGAGCAGTACTTC
D: NA
J: TRBJ2-7
size: once
length: 11
V: TRBV30

CDR3: CASSHAGSGNTIYF
DNA: TGTGCCAGCAGCCACGCAGGCTCTGGAAACACCATATATTTT
D: NA
J: TRBJ1-3
size: NA
length: 14
V: TRBV5-6

CDR3: CASSGQPNEKLFF
DNA: TGTGCCAGCAGCGGGCAGCCCAATGAAAAACTGTTTTTT
D: NA
J: TRBJ1-4
size: few
length: 13
V: TRBV18

CDR3: CASSYLDRSNYGYTF
DNA: TGTGCCAGCAGTTACCTGGACAGATCTAACTATGGCTACACCTTC
D: NA
J: TRBJ1-2
size: NA
length: 15
V: TRBV6-5

CDR3: CASSWRGSNEKLFF
DNA: TGTGCCAGCAGCTGGCGGGGCTCTAATGAAAAACTGTTTTTT
D: NA
J: TRBJ1-4
size: NA
length: 14
V: TRBV5-8

CDR3: CASRAQGANTGELFF
DNA: TGTGCCAGCAGAGCCCAGGGGGCGAATACCGGGGAGCTGTTTTTT
D: TRBD1
J: TRBJ2-2
size: NA
length: 15
V: TRBV5-8

CDR3: CASSSGQNTEAFF
DNA: TGTGCCAGCAGCTCTGGACAGAACACTGAAGCTTTCTTT
D: NA
J: TRBJ1-1
size: NA
length: 13
V: TRBV7-2